This entry features one T cell receptor beta chain sequence. This sample stems from a study of blood T cell repertoires in COVID-19. Study summary: In each case, the material was cDNA or gDNA derived from T cells, B-cell-depleted T cells, or PBMCs.

Measured with immunoSEQ multiplex PCR; TCRdb has only the in-frame clones, and not every one. The sample holds 150,000 to 200,000 clones, around 83% seen once. Germline V gene data show CDR1 as MRHNA and CDR2 as SNTAGT. With 0 bases removed from V and 7 bases from J, the gap between germline ends came to 7 bases. The CDR3 has 13 residues. This sequence joins TRBV6-4 and TRBJ2-4; D is perhaps TRBD2 (5 bases). The receptor was derived from a middle-aged woman in a cohort exposed to, infected with or recovered from COVID-19 (not recorded which). Sequencing input: PBMCs or T cells enriched from blood (not recorded which). The CDR3 DNA sequence: TGTGCCAGCAGTGACTCCCCGGGGAACATTCAGTACTTC. Its translation is CASSDSPGNIQYF.